The present TCR beta chain was sequenced within a study of patients and donors after allogeneic stem cell transplantation. TCRdb called the RT-PCR reads again in MiXCR, with one record for every CDR3 protein. The data contain hundreds of thousands of distinct CDR3 sequences, over 30% of them singletons. V lost 5 bases and J lost 6, with 11 bases in between. Germline CDR1 MDHEN, CDR2 SYDVKM. The CDR3 runs to 13 residues. Sequencing was done on a sample of blood, either unsorted or a sorted T cell fraction (not recorded which). The chain recombines TRBV28 with TRBJ1-5, with D possibly being TRBD1 (5 bases). The TCR sequence derives from a human donor who was either an allogeneic HSCT recipient or a stem cell or donor lymphocyte infusion donor (not recorded which). It is not recorded whose cells these are; they may come from a transplant donor. Written as DNA, the CDR3 is TGTGCCAGCAGTGACAGCGGAGTTCAGCCCCAGCATTTT. Translating it yields CASSDSGVQPQHF.